This T cell receptor beta chain was sequenced in a study of blood T cell repertoires in COVID-19. As for the study in general: Italy, Spain and the United States were the sources of the convalescent and acute COVID-19 samples.

Under the authors' procedure: Reference gene primer amplification gave estimated nucleated cell counts. Clones were sequenced by immunoSEQ multiplex PCR, and TCRdb holds only the in-frame ones, with some missing. Clonal size and the V and J genes are those of that table, whereas D and trimming came from the DNA. The repertoire holds 150,000 to 200,000 clones, with 60% to 85% as singletons. This receptor was obtained from a man in his sixties with acute or convalescent COVID-19. Sequencing was done on a sample of peripheral blood.

The DNA of the CDR3 is TGTGCCAGCAGCGAGCATCCAGGGACAGGGGTAAACGAGCAGTACTTC. Its protein is CASSEHPGTGVNEQYF. The chain is built from TRBV9 and TRBJ2-7; 10 positions match TRBD1. V lost 3 bases, J lost 5 bases, and 11 bases stayed unmatched. Germline CDR1 SGDLS, CDR2 YYNGEE. The length of the CDR3 is 16 residues.